The sequence of this TCR beta chain was determined in a study of shared clonotypes between healthy human individuals. TCRdb's copy holds only in-frame clones and misses some; the assay was immunoSEQ multiplex PCR. This sample has 1.6 million or so clones; roughly 95% occur once, and the top ten carry approximately 1.1%. Study results and caveats: Non-shared clonotypes had lower generation probabilities than clonotypes shared by all four sorted-subset donors. When naive CD4 clonotypes were compared across a few donors, about 4.8% were shared.

The CDR3 spans 16 residues. Germline assignment: CDR1 SGHNT and CDR2 YYREEE (reference sequence). V lost 2 bases, J lost 4 bases, and 5 bases stayed unmatched. To note about this clone: The antigen is unknown.

Sequenced input: naive CD4+ T cells sorted from blood. Subset reported: CD45RA+ positively selected. The V call is TRBV5-4, the J call TRBJ2-3; 12 nucleotides align to TRBD2. This TCR was sampled from a man aged 25-45 years in good health. As DNA, the CDR3 is TGTGCCAGCAGCTTTGGACTAGCGGGAAGGGCAGATACGCAGTATTTT. This encodes CASSFGLAGRADTQYF.